This record covers a single T cell receptor beta chain. In the original workflow: Quality scores were absent from the junction-only immunoSEQ sequences, so filtering differed. Sequencing was performed with immunoSEQ multiplex PCR; in TCRdb, only in-frame clones are kept and a portion is missing. The DNA was the basis for D and trimming; V, J and clone size are from that table. The table includes 2.3 million or so clones, roughly 93% detected once. The data originate from a study of shared clonotypes between healthy human individuals. For the study at large: Researchers assigned three CD4 naive, three CD4 memory, two CD8 naive and one CD8 memory plate to each donor.

Per germline, CDR1 MNHEY and CDR2 SMNVEV (reference sequence). The CDR3 extends over 13 amino acids. V was trimmed by 7 bases and J by 0 bases, leaving 8 bases between them. The TCR originated in a man aged 18 to 30 in good health. Some clones in this sample may be carry-over from other donors' samples. Sequencing was done on a sample of naive CD4+ T cells from PBMCs. Subset meaning: CD45RA+ positively selected. The chain combines TRBV27 with TRBJ2-3; possible D gene TRBD1, 6 bases. The chain's CDR3 is CASKRGSTDTQYF. The CDR3 DNA reads TGTGCCAGCAAGAGGGGGAGCACAGATACGCAGTATTTT.